The next 17 T cell receptor beta chains were all read from a single sample in a study of control samples from healthy donors and cancer patients. Sequenced by immunoSEQ multiplex PCR; TCRdb stores in-frame clones only, minus some. The table lists over 45,000 clones, approximately 89% of them singletons. Sequencing was performed on PBMCs. These receptor sequences come from a man aged 40-49 years with colorectal cancer.

This chain's CDR3 is CATSRYRTGTEQETQYF. DNA of the CDR3: TGTGCCACCAGCAGATATAGGACCGGGACGGAACAAGAGACCCAGTACTTC. The chain links TRBV15 to TRBJ2-5; D tentatively fits TRBD1 or TRBD2 (5 bases each). Germline V lookup: CDR1 LNHNV, CDR2 YYDKDF (reference sequence). Trimming cost V 2 bases and J 2 bases, with 18 bases left between them. CDR3 length: 17 residues.

The genes are TRBV19 and TRBJ2-5, with D possibly called TRBD1 or TRBD2 (5 bases each). CDR1 and CDR2 from the germline V gene are LNHDA and SQIVND (reference sequence). CDR3 size: 14 residues. The V gene lost 3 bases and the J gene lost 5 bases, with 13 bases spanning the gap. This chain's CDR3 is CASSMGEGRETQYF. CDR3 nucleotides: TGTGCCAGTAGTATGGGGGAAGGGCGGGAGACCCAGTACTTC. The full variable domain, rest sourced from reference TRBV19 and TRBJ2-5, is DGGITQSPKYLFRKEGQNVTLSCEQNLNHDAMYWYRQDPGQGLRLIYYSQIVNDFQKGDIAEGYSVSREKKESFPLTVTSAQKNPTAFYLCASSMGEGRETQYFGPGTRLLVL.

The V and J genes are TRBV30 and TRBJ2-7; D remains unclear. The CDR3 spans 11 residues. V dropped 3 bases and J dropped 6 bases, with 9 bases sitting between them. In germline, CDR1 is GTSNPN, CDR2 SVGIG (reference sequence). CDR3: CAWSLPPEQYF. In DNA, the CDR3 is TGTGCCTGGAGCCTCCCCCCCGAGCAGTACTTC.

This clone was found once. In nucleotides, the CDR3 is TGCAGTGCTAGTCTTCTATTTCAGGCTGGAAACACCATATATTTT. It encodes CSASLLFQAGNTIYF. The genes are TRBV20-1 and TRBJ1-3; D gene unclear. This CDR3 is 15 amino acids long. Per the germline V gene, CDR1 is DFQATT and CDR2 is SNEGSKA (reference sequence). Trimming cost V 3 bases and J 2 bases, with 14 bases left between them.

In the case of this clone: Other nucleotide sequences from this sample produce the same CDR3. V usage is TRBV30 and J usage is TRBJ1-5; tentative D call: TRBD1 (6 bases). Germline values: CDR1 GTSNPN, CDR2 SVGIG (reference sequence). The ends were cut back, 2 bases at V and 0 bases at J, with 11 bases in the middle. CDR3 length equals 15 residues. The DNA for the CDR3 is TGTGCCTGGAGTAGGGGGACGGATAGCAATCAGCCCCAGCATTTT. Its protein product is CAWSRGTDSNQPQHF.

The CDR3 DNA follows: TGTGCCAGCAGCTTAACCAACTACGAGCAGTACTTC. It encodes CASSLTNYEQYF. This chain links TRBV7-9 with TRBJ2-7; D gene ambiguous. Germline V gene data show CDR1 as SEHNR and CDR2 as FQNEAQ (reference sequence). The ends were cut back, 2 bases at V and 3 bases at J, with 5 bases in the middle. The CDR3 is 12 amino acids.

The chain joins TRBV9 to TRBJ2-1; TRBD1 agrees at 10 bases. With V trimmed by 0 bases and J by 9 bases, 6 bases remained unmatched. CDR1 is SGDLS and CDR2 is YYNGEE in the germline V gene. The CDR3 is 15 residues long. The CDR3 loop reads CASSVGTGGHGEQFF. In nucleotides, the CDR3 is TGTGCCAGCAGCGTAGGGACAGGGGGGCACGGTGAGCAGTTCTTC.

CDR3 nucleotide sequence: TGTGCCAGCAGCTTAGAGCGGGAGTTCGATGAGCAGTTCTTC. Translated: CASSLEREFDEQFF. V gene TRBV7-9 combines with J gene TRBJ2-1; 8 positions match TRBD2. The germline CDR1 and CDR2 sequences are SEHNR and FQNEAQ (reference sequence). The CDR3 length is 14 residues. With 1 base clipped from V and 8 bases from J, the junction kept 4 bases outside the gene matches.

The chain carries TRBV28 and TRBJ1-6; 7 bases map to TRBD1. This CDR3 is 17 amino acids long. V lost 5 bases and J lost 9; bases outside the gene matches: 16. Germline CDR1 reads MDHEN; CDR2 reads SYDVKM. The CDR3 DNA follows: TGTGCCAGCAGTCCATTACAGGGGCGAGAGAACGGTTCACCCCTCCACTTT. It codes for CASSPLQGRENGSPLHF.

The chain combines TRBV19 with TRBJ1-1, with 10 bases fitting TRBD1. The CDR3 runs 17 residues. Germline assignment: CDR1 LNHDA and CDR2 SQIVND (reference sequence). J gave up 1 base and V 3 bases, and 8 bases lay outside the gene matches. CDR3 in amino acids: CASSMGQGFGGNTEAFF. CDR3 nucleotides: TGTGCCAGTAGTATGGGACAGGGGTTTGGGGGGAACACTGAAGCTTTCTTT.

The gene calls are TRBV4-1 and TRBJ2-1, with TRBD2 matching 8 bases. Germline V gene data show CDR1 as MGHRA and CDR2 as YSYEKL. The CDR3 sequence is 17 residues long. V lost 0 bases to trimming and J lost 2 bases; unmatched junction nucleotides: 6. The CDR3 nucleotides are TGCGCCAGCAGCCAAGATGAGGGCGGGAGGACCTACAATGAGCAGTTCTTC. This codes for CASSQDEGGRTYNEQFF.

The chain links TRBV2 to TRBJ2-7, with 8 bases aligning to TRBD1. Germline V gene lookup returns CDR1 SNHLY and CDR2 FYNNEI. Trimming cost V 0 bases and J 7 bases; bases outside gene matches: 11. The CDR3 covers 16 residues. The CDR3, as DNA: TGTGCCAGCAGTGAAGCGCTTTGGCAGGGGGCAGGAGAGCAGTACTTC. Its translation is CASSEALWQGAGEQYF.

The rearrangement links TRBV24-1 to TRBJ2-7, with D unclear. The germline gives CDR1 KGHDR, CDR2 SFDVKD. The V end was cut by 4 bases, the J end by 4 bases, with 10 bases between. The CDR3 has 13 residues. The CDR3, as DNA: TGTGCCACCAGTGACCTGGACGGATACGAGCAGTACTTC. Translating it yields CATSDLDGYEQYF.

V usage is TRBV6-2 or TRBV6-3 and J usage is TRBJ2-7; 12 bases agree with TRBD2. The CDR3 covers 15 residues. Germline values: CDR1 MNHEY, CDR2 SVGEGT. Losses at the gene ends were 6 bases for V and 4 bases for J; bases not matched to a gene: 7. CDR3 bases: TGTGCCAGCAGCCCGCGACTAGCGGGAGCGTACGAGCAGTACTTC. This encodes CASSPRLAGAYEQYF.

The V call is TRBV9, the J call TRBJ1-2; 7 nucleotides match TRBD1. The CDR3 loop spans 17 amino acids. Per the germline V gene, CDR1 is SGDLS and CDR2 is YYNGEE. The V segment lost 4 bases and the J segment 8 bases; nucleotides outside the gene matches: 20. CDR3 in DNA: TGTGCCAGCAGCCCAACGAAGACAGGGAGATTATTGAGCGGCTACACCTTC. Translated, it gives CASSPTKTGRLLSGYTF.

The rearrangement joins TRBV5-6 to TRBJ1-2; D is ambiguous. Germline CDR1 SGHDT, CDR2 YYEEEE. V was clipped by 2 bases and J by 10 bases, with 9 bases between them. The CDR3 is made up of 11 amino acids. The CDR3 loop is CASSFRDYYTF. DNA of the CDR3: TGTGCCAGCAGCTTCCGAGACTACTACACCTTC. The entire variable domain, with the rest obtained from reference TRBV5-6 and TRBJ1-2, is as follows: DAGVTQSPTHLIKTRGQQVTLRCSPKSGHDTVSWYQQALGQGPQFIFQYYEEEERQRGNFPDRFSGHQFPNYSSELNVNALLLGDSALYLCASSFRDYYTFGSGTRLTVV.

V gene TRBV30 combines with J gene TRBJ2-5, with 7 bases that match TRBD2. The CDR3 covers 15 residues. Germline V gives CDR1 GTSNPN, CDR2 SVGIG (reference sequence). The V segment lost 0 bases and the J segment 5 bases; nucleotides outside the gene matches: 9. CDR3 residues: CAWSVGEGPAETQYF. CDR3 sequence (DNA): TGTGCCTGGAGTGTAGGGGAGGGACCCGCGGAGACCCAGTACTTC. Supplemented by reference TRBV30 and TRBJ2-5, the full variable domain reads SQTIHQWPATLVQPVGSPLSLECTVEGTSNPNLYWYRQAAGRGLQLLFYSVGIGQISSEVPQNLSASRPQDRQFILSSKKLLLSDSGFYLCAWSVGEGPAETQYFGPGTRLLVL.